Following are 5 T cell receptor beta chains from one sample sequenced in a study of T-cell reconstitution after alpha-beta-depleted transplantation in children. Preparing the TCRbeta library involved the use of unique molecular identifiers. TCRdb re-called the PCR reads through MiXCR, storing one row per CDR3 protein. The table records 300,000 to 400,000 distinct CDR3 sequences, 15% to 20% of them present only once. Here the sequenced sample was PBMCs, mostly from graft donor cells, taken 360 days after TCRalphabeta/CD19-depleted stem cell transplant. These receptors originate from a male patient under 10 years old who had a stem cell transplant for acute lymphoblastic leukemia, so the T cells may come from the graft donor.

This clonotype has just a few counts. The rearrangement links TRBV4-1 to TRBJ2-7, with TRBD1 identical over 7 bases. The CDR3 loop spans 15 amino acids. V lost 3 bases, J lost 3 bases, and 8 bases stayed unmatched. Germline values: CDR1 MGHRA, CDR2 YSYEKL. This CDR3 reads CASSQLTGWFYEQYF. The CDR3 DNA is TGCGCCAGCAGCCAGCTGACAGGGTGGTTCTACGAGCAGTACTTC.

This clonotype was seen repeatedly, ten times or more. V gene TRBV14 combines with J gene TRBJ2-7, with 7 positions matching TRBD1. The V gene end was trimmed by 4 bases and the J gene end by 0 bases; junction bases not matched to a gene: 9. Germline V lookup: CDR1 SGHDN, CDR2 FVKESK. The CDR3 spans 16 residues. As DNA, the CDR3 is TGTGCCAGCAGCCCTTCCCCGACAGGGAACTCCTACGAGCAGTACTTC. The encoded protein is CASSPSPTGNSYEQYF.

This clonotype was observed a handful of times. V gene TRBV15 combines with J gene TRBJ2-5; 7 nucleotides agree with TRBD2. The CDR3 is 14 amino acids. Trimming removed 0 bases from V and 3 bases from J; junction bases left unmatched: 1. Germline CDR1 is LNHNV and CDR2 is YYDKDF (reference sequence). CDR3 protein: CATSRDRGEETQYF. The CDR3 coding sequence is TGTGCCACCAGCAGAGACCGGGGGGAAGAGACCCAGTACTTC.

The chain combines TRBV12-3 or TRBV12-4 with TRBJ2-7, with a possible D match to TRBD2 (5 bases). V was pared by 3 bases and J by 6 bases, with 18 bases between. CDR3 length: 15 residues. CDR3 coding DNA: TGTGCCAGCAGTTTTATAGTGGGGTATGAGGGCGAGCAGTACTTC. Protein sequence: CASSFIVGYEGEQYF.

The chain joins TRBV12-3 or TRBV12-4 to TRBJ2-3; 7 bases are a match to TRBD2. V shed 3 bases, J shed 2 bases, and the junction held 5 bases outside the gene matches. The CDR3 extends over 15 amino acids. In nucleotides, the CDR3 is TGTGCCAGCAGTTTTTTAGCGGGCCTCACAGATACGCAGTATTTT. Encoded protein: CASSFLAGLTDTQYF.